Reported below is one T cell receptor beta chain. Its antigen is not identified. The data are from a study of PD-1 blockade in classical Hodgkin lymphoma. Study overall: It was nivolumab at 3 mg/kg, given intravenously every 2 weeks, that patients received. Study-wide results and caveats: Healthy donors were reported to have higher baseline TCR diversity than newly diagnosed patients.

The CDR3 totals 15 residues. J gave up 4 bases and V 1 base, and 8 bases lay outside the gene matches. Germline-derived CDR1 and CDR2 are GTSNPN and SVGIG (reference sequence). The data were produced by immunoSEQ multiplex PCR, yet TCRdb's version contains in-frame clones alone and is incomplete. The repertoire consists of 57,000 or so clones, with about 87% occurring once and the leading ten covering 12%. All patients relapsed after autologous stem cell transplantation, and brentuximab vedotin exposure varied. Complete response, partial response or progressive disease made up the best responses. Sequenced here: peripheral blood mononuclear cells (PBMCs), sampled at baseline. The receptor's source is a human donor with classical Hodgkin lymphoma. The chain couples TRBV30 to TRBJ2-7, with 9 positions matching TRBD1. In DNA, the CDR3 is TGTGCCTGGAGTGCCCGGACAGGGGAGTTTTACGAGCAGTACTTC. Its protein product is CAWSARTGEFYEQYF.